One sample yielded the 15 T cell receptor beta chains listed below, sequenced in a study of T cell changes during pregnancy in multiple sclerosis. The data were produced by immunoSEQ multiplex PCR, yet TCRdb's version contains in-frame clones alone and is incomplete. Of roughly 100,000 clones listed, roughly 93% are singletons. Material: peripheral blood, obtained after pregnancy. These receptors were obtained from a female donor with multiple sclerosis, enrolled in a pregnancy study.

This chain links TRBV5-4 with TRBJ2-1; D is unclear. Between the trimmed V and J ends, which lost 0 bases and 5 bases, there was a span of 6 bases. CDR3 length: 13 amino acids. Germline V lookup: CDR1 SGHNT, CDR2 YYREEE (reference sequence). This chain's CDR3 is CASSLAVNNEQFF. CDR3 bases: TGTGCCAGCAGCTTGGCCGTTAACAATGAGCAGTTCTTC.

This chain connects TRBV7-8 to TRBJ1-5; TRBD1 matches at 7 bases. Germline loops: CDR1 SGHVS, CDR2 FQNEAQ. The J segment lost 14 bases and the V segment lost 4 bases, leaving 8 bases of the junction unmatched. This CDR3 has 12 amino acids. The CDR3 sequence is CASSWGDREKHF. The CDR3 DNA sequence: TGTGCCAGCAGCTGGGGCGACAGGGAAAAGCATTTT.

The chain joins TRBV29-1 to TRBJ2-1, with 12 bases that match TRBD2. The V segment lost 5 bases and the J segment 7 bases; nucleotides outside the gene matches: 9. CDR3 length equals 15 residues. Germline V gene lookup returns CDR1 SQVTM and CDR2 ANQGSEA. CDR3 in DNA: TGCAGCGTTAGGCTAGCGGGGGGGGTAGGGAATGAGCAGTTCTTC. Residues: CSVRLAGGVGNEQFF.

The chain joins TRBV12-5 to TRBJ2-7; possible D gene TRBD2, 6 bases. The CDR3 extends over 19 amino acids. The V and J ends lost 0 bases and 3 bases respectively, with 24 bases between them. The germline CDR1 and CDR2 sequences are LGHNT and FRNRAP. The CDR3 DNA reads as TGTGCTAGTGGTTTGGTACCCTTAGGGAGGCAGGGTACTGTCTACGAGCAGTACTTC. As protein: CASGLVPLGRQGTVYEQYF. Based on the CDR3 plus reference TRBV12-5 and TRBJ2-7, the full variable domain is DARVTQTPRHKVTEMGQEVTMRCQPILGHNTVFWYRQTMMQGLELLAYFRNRAPLDDSGMPKDRFSAEMPDATLATLKIQPSEPRDSAVYFCASGLVPLGRQGTVYEQYFGPGTRLTVT.

The genes are TRBV27 and TRBJ1-2, with a tentative D call TRBD1 (6 bases). The CDR3 spans 13 residues. CDR1 and CDR2 from the germline V gene are MNHEY and SMNVEV (reference sequence). V was pared by 6 bases and J by 2 bases, with 10 bases between. The CDR3 region is CASRGQLNYGYTF. DNA of the CDR3: TGTGCCAGCAGAGGACAGTTAAACTATGGCTACACCTTC.

The V call is TRBV6-6, the J call TRBJ1-5; D not resolved. V lost 2 bases, J lost 9 bases, and 11 bases lay in between. From germline, CDR1 is MNHNY and CDR2 SVGAGI (reference sequence). The CDR3 length is 13 residues. The DNA for the CDR3 is TGTGCCAGCAGTTACGAATGGGCGAGGCCCCAGCATTTT. Translation gives CASSYEWARPQHF.

This clone was counted a single time. The J gene is TRBJ2-7, the V gene TRBV7-8, with a weak D call TRBD1 (6 bases). Germline V gives CDR1 SGHVS, CDR2 FQNEAQ. The V end lost 1 base, the J end lost 5 bases, and 9 bases lay between the germline ends. CDR3 size: 13 residues. In nucleotides, the CDR3 is TGTGCCAGCAGCTTAGACAGGGTTAACGAGCAGTACTTC. This codes for CASSLDRVNEQYF.

This rearrangement joins TRBV5-1 to TRBJ2-3; the match to TRBD1 covers 8 bases. V lost 3 bases and J lost 4; bases outside the gene matches: 7. Germline CDR1 reads SGHRS; CDR2 reads YFSETQ. The CDR3 extends over 15 amino acids. CDR3 sequence reads: CASSSSNRGADTQYF. The CDR3 DNA is TGCGCCAGCAGCTCATCAAACAGGGGGGCAGATACGCAGTATTTT.

The rearrangement joins TRBV28 to TRBJ1-3, with 8 bases matching TRBD1. In germline, CDR1 is MDHEN, CDR2 SYDVKM. J was trimmed by 7 bases and V by 2 bases; bases with no gene match: 7. This CDR3 has 15 residues. The CDR3 bases are TGTGCCAGCAGTTTAAGACAGGGGAATGGCAACACCATATATTTT. Its translation: CASSLRQGNGNTIYF.

The chain has TRBV19 and TRBJ2-7; 7 nucleotides align to TRBD2. CDR3 size: 14 residues. The germline CDR1 and CDR2 sequences are LNHDA and SQIVND (reference sequence). V shed 7 bases, J shed 0 bases, and the junction held 6 bases outside the gene matches. The CDR3 nucleotides are TGTGCCAGTACCTCGGGCGGGAGCTCCTACGAGCAGTACTTC. Its protein is CASTSGGSSYEQYF.

The rearrangement joins TRBV6-5 to TRBJ2-7; possibly TRBD1 for D (5 bases). This CDR3 has 13 amino acids. Germline CDR1 reads MNHEY; CDR2 reads SVGAGI. Trimming removed 6 bases at V and 5 bases at J, with 14 bases between. In DNA, the CDR3 is TGTGCCAGCAGGATGACAGCGAGCCACGAGCAGTACTTC. Translating it yields CASRMTASHEQYF.

V is TRBV7-6 and J is TRBJ1-4, with D tentatively TRBD1 (6 bases). The CDR3 has 14 residues. V gave up 2 bases and J gave up 7 bases, with 11 bases separating them. In germline, CDR1 is SGHVS, CDR2 FNYEAQ. The CDR3 loop reads CASSLRGAVEKLFF. The CDR3 DNA sequence: TGTGCCAGCAGCTTACGGGGGGCAGTTGAAAAACTGTTTTTT.

The chain employs TRBV28 and TRBJ2-4; TRBD2 is a possible D gene (7 bases). Trimming took 6 bases from V and 0 from J, leaving 12 bases between them. Per germline, CDR1 MDHEN and CDR2 SYDVKM. The CDR3 extends over 15 amino acids. CDR3 residues: CASSGGQIAKNIQYF. CDR3 DNA sequence: TGTGCCAGCAGCGGGGGGCAGATAGCCAAAAACATTCAGTACTTC.

J is TRBJ2-2 and V is TRBV7-2; TRBD1 might be the D (5 bases). Trimming took off 6 bases at V and 5 bases at J, with 16 bases between the two ends. The CDR3 spans 15 residues. Germline V gene data show CDR1 as SGHTA and CDR2 as FQGNSA. The DNA for the CDR3 is TGTGCCAGCAGATACGCTGACAGAAAAACCGGGGAGCTGTTTTTT. Protein sequence: CASRYADRKTGELFF.

The chain recombines TRBV29-1 with TRBJ1-2, with TRBD1 matching 9 bases. This CDR3 is 16 amino acids long. With 3 bases clipped from V and 3 bases from J, the junction kept 11 bases outside the gene matches. In germline, CDR1 is SQVTM, CDR2 ANQGSEA. The CDR3 is CSVETDRGFADYGYTF. DNA of the CDR3: TGCAGCGTTGAGACGGACAGGGGATTTGCGGACTATGGCTACACCTTC.